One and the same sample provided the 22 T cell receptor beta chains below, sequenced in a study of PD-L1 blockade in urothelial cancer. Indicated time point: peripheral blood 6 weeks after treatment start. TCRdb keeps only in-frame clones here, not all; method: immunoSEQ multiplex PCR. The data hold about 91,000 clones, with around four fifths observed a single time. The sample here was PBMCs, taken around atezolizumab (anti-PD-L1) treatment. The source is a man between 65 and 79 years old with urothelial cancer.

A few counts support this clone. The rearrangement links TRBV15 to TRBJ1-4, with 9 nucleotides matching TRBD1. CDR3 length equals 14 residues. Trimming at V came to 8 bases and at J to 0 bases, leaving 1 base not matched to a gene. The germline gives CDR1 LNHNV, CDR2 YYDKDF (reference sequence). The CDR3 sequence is CATGTGPTNEKLFF. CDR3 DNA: TGTGCCACCGGGACAGGGCCAACTAATGAAAAACTGTTTTTT.

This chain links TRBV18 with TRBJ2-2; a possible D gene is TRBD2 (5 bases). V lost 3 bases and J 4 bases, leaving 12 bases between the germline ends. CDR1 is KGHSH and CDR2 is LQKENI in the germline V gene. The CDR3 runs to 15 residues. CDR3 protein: CASSPRRLTTGELFF. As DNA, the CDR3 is TGTGCCAGCTCACCTAGGAGACTAACCACCGGGGAGCTGTTTTTT.

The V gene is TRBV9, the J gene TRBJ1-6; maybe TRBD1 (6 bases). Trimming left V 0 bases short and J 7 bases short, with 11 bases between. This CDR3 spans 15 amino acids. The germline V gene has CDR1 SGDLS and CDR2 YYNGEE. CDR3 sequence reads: CASSVDAGANSPLHF. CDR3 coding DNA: TGTGCCAGCAGCGTAGATGCGGGGGCGAATTCACCCCTCCACTTT. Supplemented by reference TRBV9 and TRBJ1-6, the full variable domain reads DSGVTQTPKHLITATGQRVTLRCSPRSGDLSVYWYQQSLDQGLQFLIQYYNGEERAKGNILERFSAQQFPDLHSELNLSSLELGDSALYFCASSVDAGANSPLHFGNGTRLTVT.

The CDR3 sequence is CASSRTGSGGYTF. CDR3 nucleotides: TGTGCCAGCAGCCGGACAGGCTCGGGGGGCTACACCTTC. This rearrangement joins TRBV7-9 to TRBJ1-2, with 7 bases that match TRBD1. CDR3 length: 13 amino acids. From germline, CDR1 is SEHNR and CDR2 FQNEAQ (reference sequence). V shed 5 bases and J 8 bases; nucleotides not matched to a gene: 8.

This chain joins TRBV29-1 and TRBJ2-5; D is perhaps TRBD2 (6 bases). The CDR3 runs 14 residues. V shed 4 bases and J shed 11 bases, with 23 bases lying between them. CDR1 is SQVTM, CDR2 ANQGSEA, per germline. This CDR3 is CSVGSPNNPGEQYF. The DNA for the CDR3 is TGCAGCGTTGGGTCCCCGAACAACCCGGGGGAGCAGTACTTC. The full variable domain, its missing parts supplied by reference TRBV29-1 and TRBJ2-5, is SAVISQKPSRDICQRGTSLTIQCQVDSQVTMMFWYRQQPGQSLTLIATANQGSEATYESGFVIDKFPISRPNLTFSTLTVSNMSPEDSSIYLCSVGSPNNPGEQYFGPGTRLLVL.

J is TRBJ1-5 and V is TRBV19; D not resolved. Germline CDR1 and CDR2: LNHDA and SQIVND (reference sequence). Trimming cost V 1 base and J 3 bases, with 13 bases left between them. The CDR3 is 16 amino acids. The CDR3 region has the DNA TGTGCCAGTAGTATAGTGGGCAGCCACTTCAATCAGCCCCAGCATTTT. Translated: CASSIVGSHFNQPQHF.

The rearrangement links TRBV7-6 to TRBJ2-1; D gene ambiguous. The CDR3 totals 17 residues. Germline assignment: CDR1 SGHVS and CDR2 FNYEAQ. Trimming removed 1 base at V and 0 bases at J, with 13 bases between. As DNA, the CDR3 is TGTGCCAGCAGCTTAGGTTATAGAGAAAGCTCCTACAATGAGCAGTTCTTC. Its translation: CASSLGYRESSYNEQFF.

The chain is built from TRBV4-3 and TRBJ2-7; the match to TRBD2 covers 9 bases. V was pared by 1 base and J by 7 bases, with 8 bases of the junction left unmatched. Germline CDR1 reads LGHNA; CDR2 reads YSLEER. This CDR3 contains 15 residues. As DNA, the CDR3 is TGCGCCAGCAGCCAAGGTACTAGCGGGTCCCTTGAGCAGTACTTC. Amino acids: CASSQGTSGSLEQYF.

DNA of the CDR3: TGTGCCAGCAGCTCCCCCCAGGGCAGGACAGATACGCAGTATTTT. It codes for CASSSPQGRTDTQYF. The chain joins TRBV7-2 to TRBJ2-3, with D perhaps matching TRBD1 (5 bases). CDR3 length equals 15 residues. The V end was cut by 4 bases, the J end by 3 bases, with 14 bases between. Germline V gene lookup returns CDR1 SGHTA and CDR2 FQGNSA.

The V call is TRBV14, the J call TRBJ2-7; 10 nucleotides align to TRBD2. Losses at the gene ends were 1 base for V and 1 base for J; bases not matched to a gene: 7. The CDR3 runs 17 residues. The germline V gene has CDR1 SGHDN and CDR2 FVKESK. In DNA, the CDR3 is TGTGCCAGCAGCCAAGGGGCACTAGCGGGGTCATCCTACGAGCAGTACTTC. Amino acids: CASSQGALAGSSYEQYF.

Here the CDR3 DNA reads TGTGCCAGCAGTGAAGCGGGGTTGGGGCTGGACATTCAGTACTTC. This gives the protein CASSEAGLGLDIQYF. The rearrangement links TRBV6-1 to TRBJ2-4; perhaps TRBD1 as D (5 bases). The V and J ends lost 0 bases and 8 bases respectively, with 14 bases between them. Germline V gene lookup returns CDR1 MNHNS and CDR2 SASEGT. This CDR3 spans 15 amino acids.

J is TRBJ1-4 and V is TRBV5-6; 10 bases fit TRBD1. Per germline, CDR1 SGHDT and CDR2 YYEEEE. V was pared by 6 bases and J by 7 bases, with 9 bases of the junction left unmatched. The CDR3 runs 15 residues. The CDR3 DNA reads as TGTGCCAGCAACGCCCCCGGGACAGGGGTTGAAAAACTGTTTTTT. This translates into CASNAPGTGVEKLFF. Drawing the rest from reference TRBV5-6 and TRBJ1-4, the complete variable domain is DAGVTQSPTHLIKTRGQQVTLRCSPKSGHDTVSWYQQALGQGPQFIFQYYEEEERQRGNFPDRFSGHQFPNYSSELNVNALLLGDSALYLCASNAPGTGVEKLFFGSGTQLSVL.

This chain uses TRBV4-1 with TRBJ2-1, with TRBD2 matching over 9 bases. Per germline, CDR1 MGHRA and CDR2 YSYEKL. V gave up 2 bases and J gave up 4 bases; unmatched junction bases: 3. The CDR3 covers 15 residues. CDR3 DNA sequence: TGCGCCAGCAGCCAACTAGCGGGACCTTACAATGAGCAGTTCTTC. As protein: CASSQLAGPYNEQFF.

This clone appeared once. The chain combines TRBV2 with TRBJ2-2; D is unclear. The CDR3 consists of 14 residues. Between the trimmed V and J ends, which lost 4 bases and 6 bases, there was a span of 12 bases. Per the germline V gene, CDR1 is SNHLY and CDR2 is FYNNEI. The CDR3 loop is CASSAIPRSGELFF. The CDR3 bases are TGTGCCAGCAGTGCTATCCCAAGATCCGGGGAGCTGTTTTTT.

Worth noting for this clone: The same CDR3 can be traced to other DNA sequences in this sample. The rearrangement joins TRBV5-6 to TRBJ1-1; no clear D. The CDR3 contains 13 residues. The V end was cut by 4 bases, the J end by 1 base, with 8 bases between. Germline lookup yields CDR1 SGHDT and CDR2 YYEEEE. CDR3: CASSLTPNTEAFF. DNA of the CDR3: TGTGCCAGCAGCCTAACGCCGAACACTGAAGCTTTCTTT.

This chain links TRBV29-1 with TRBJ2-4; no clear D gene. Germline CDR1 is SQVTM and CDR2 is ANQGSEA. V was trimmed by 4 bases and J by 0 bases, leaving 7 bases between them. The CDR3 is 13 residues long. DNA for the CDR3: TGCAGCGTTGCAGTCCTAGCCAAAAACATTCAGTACTTC. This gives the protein CSVAVLAKNIQYF.

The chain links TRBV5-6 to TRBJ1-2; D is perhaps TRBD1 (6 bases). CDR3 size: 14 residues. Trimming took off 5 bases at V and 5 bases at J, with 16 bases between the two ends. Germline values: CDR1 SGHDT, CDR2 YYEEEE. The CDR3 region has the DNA TGTGCCAGCAGAATCTACGGACAGATATATGGCTACACCTTC. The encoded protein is CASRIYGQIYGYTF.

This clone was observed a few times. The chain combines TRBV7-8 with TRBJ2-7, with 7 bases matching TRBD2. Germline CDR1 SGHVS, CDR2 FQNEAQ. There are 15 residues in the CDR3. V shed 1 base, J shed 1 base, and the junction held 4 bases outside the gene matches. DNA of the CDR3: TGTGCCAGCAGCTTAGAGCTAGCGGCGTCCTACGAGCAGTACTTC. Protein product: CASSLELAASYEQYF.

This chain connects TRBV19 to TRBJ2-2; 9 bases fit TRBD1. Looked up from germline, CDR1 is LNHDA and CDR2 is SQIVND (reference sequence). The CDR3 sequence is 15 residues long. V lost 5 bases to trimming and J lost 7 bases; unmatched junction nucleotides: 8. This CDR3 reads CASSPMGQGHGELFF. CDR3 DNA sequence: TGTGCCAGTAGTCCGATGGGACAGGGCCACGGGGAGCTGTTTTTT.

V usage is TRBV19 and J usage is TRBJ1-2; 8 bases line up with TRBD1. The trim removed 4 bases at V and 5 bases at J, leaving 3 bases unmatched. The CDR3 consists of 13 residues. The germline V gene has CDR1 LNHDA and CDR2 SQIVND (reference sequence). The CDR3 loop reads CASSRQGTYGYTF. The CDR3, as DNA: TGTGCCAGTAGTAGACAGGGGACTTATGGCTACACCTTC.

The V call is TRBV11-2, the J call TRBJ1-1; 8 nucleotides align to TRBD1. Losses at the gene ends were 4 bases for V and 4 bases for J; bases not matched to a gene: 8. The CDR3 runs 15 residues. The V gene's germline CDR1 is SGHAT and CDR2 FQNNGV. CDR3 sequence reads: CASSSPRTGFTEAFF. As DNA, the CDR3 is TGTGCCAGCAGCTCACCCAGGACAGGGTTCACTGAAGCTTTCTTT.

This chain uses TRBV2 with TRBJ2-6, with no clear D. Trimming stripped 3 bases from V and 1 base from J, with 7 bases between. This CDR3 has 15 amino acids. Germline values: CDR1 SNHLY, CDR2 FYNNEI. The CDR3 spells CASSDLTSGANVLTF. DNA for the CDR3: TGTGCCAGCAGTGACTTGACTTCTGGGGCCAACGTCCTGACTTTC.